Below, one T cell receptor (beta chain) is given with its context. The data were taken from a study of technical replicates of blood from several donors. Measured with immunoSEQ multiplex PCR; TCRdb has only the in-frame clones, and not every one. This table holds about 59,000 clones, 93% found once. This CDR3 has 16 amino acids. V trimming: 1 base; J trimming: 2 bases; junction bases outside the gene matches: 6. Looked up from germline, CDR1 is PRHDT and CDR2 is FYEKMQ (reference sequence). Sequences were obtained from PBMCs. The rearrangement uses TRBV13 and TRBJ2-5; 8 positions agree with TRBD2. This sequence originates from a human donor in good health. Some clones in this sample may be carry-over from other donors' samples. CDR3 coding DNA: TGTGCCAGCAGCTTAGCCGGGACTAGAGGGCAAGAGACCCAGTACTTC. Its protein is CASSLAGTRGQETQYF.